This TCR beta chain was documented in a study of CD8 T cells in Susac syndrome. As for the study in general: The sequenced Susac syndrome patients comprised 5 or 6 with active disease and roughly eight in remission. Study-wide results and limits: CD8+ clones in Susac expanded most in TEMRA cells and active patients.

The CDR3 covers 16 residues. Deletions cut 5 bases from V and 0 bases from J, with 13 bases between. With random hexamers, roughly 0.5 to 1 ug RNA was reverse transcribed. Amplification of TCR beta CDR3 was carried out by immunoSEQ multiplex PCR, which covered 54 Vbeta and 13 Jbeta segments. TCRdb redid the calling of the immunoSEQ multiplex PCR reads with MiXCR, one entry per CDR3 protein. The data show around 80,000 distinct CDR3 sequences, approximately 93% seen once. Concerning this clonotype itself: As yet, its antigen is unknown.

Both CD4+ and CD8+ T cells were negatively isolated, and TEMRA cells underwent FACS enrichment. Sequences were obtained from CD8+ T cells from PBMCs. This clonotype was sampled from a human donor with Susac syndrome. The rearrangement links TRBV12-3 or TRBV12-4 to TRBJ2-2; unclear D gene. CDR3 region: CASSTRLGANTGELFF. The CDR3 DNA sequence: TGTGCCAGCAGTACACGACTGGGCGCGAACACCGGGGAGCTGTTTTTT.